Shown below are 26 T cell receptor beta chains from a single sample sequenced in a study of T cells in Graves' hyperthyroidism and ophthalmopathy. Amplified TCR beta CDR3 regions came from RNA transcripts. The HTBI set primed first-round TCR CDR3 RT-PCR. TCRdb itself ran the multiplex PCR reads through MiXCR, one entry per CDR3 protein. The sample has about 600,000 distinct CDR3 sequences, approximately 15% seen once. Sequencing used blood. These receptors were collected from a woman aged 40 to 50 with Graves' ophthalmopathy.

This CDR3 reads CSARPQPGSEQYF. CDR3 DNA: TGCAGTGCTAGGCCCCAACCGGGTAGCGAGCAGTACTTC. The chain has TRBV20-1 and TRBJ2-7; D call uncertain. The CDR3 totals 13 residues. V lost 3 bases and J lost 6, with 15 bases in between. The V gene's germline CDR1 is DFQATT and CDR2 SNEGSKA (reference sequence).

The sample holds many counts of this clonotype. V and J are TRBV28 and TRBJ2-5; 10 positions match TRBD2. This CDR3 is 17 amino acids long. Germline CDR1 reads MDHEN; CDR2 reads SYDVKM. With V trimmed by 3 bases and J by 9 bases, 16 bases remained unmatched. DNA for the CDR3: TGTGCCAGCAGTTTCCGGTACCTAGCGGGAGTACGGAGTCCCCAGTACTTC. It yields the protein CASSFRYLAGVRSPQYF.

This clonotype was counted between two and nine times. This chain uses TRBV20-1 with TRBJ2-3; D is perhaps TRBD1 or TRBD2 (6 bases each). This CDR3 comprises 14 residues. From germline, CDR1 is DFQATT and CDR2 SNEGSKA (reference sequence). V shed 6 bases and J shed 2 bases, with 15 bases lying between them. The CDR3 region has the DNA TGCAGTGCCCCGGGGGCCTCCTCCACAGATACGCAGTATTTT. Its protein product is CSAPGASSTDTQYF.

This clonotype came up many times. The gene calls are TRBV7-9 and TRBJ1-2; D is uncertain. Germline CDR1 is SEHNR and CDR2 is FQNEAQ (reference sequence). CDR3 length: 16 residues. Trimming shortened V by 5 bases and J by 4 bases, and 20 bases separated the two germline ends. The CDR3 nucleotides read TGTGCCAGCAGCCGTTACAACGAGGGCCGACGCTATGGCTACACCTTC. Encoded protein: CASSRYNEGRRYGYTF.

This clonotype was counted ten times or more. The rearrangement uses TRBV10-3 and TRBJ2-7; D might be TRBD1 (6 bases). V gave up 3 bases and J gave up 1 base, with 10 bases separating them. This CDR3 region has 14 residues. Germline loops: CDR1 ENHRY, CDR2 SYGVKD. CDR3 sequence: CAISEVDRSYEQYF. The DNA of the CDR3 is TGTGCCATCAGTGAAGTGGACAGATCCTACGAGCAGTACTTC.

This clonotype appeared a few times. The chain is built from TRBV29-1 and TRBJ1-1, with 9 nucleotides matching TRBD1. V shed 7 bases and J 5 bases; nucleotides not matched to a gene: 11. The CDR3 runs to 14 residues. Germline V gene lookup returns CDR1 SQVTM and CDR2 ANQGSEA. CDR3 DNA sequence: TGCAGCGCCCAGAAGGGACAGGGAGAAACTGAAGCTTTCTTT. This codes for CSAQKGQGETEAFF. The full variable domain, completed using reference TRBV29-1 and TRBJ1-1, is SAVISQKPSRDICQRGTSLTIQCQVDSQVTMMFWYRQQPGQSLTLIATANQGSEATYESGFVIDKFPISRPNLTFSTLTVSNMSPEDSSIYLCSAQKGQGETEAFFGQGTRLTVV.

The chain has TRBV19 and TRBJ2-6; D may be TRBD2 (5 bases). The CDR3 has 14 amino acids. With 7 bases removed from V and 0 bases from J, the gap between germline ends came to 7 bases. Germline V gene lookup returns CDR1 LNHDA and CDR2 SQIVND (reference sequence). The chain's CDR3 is CASKRVSGANVLTF. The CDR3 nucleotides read TGTGCCAGTAAGAGGGTCTCTGGGGCCAACGTCCTGACTTTC.

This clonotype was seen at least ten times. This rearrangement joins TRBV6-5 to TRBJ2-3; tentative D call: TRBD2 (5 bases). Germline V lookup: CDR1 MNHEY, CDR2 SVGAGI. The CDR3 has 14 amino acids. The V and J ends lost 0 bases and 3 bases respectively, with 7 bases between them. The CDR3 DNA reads TGTGCCAGCAGTTACTCGTTAGCGACAGATACGCAGTATTTT. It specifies CASSYSLATDTQYF.

The DNA of the CDR3 is TGTGCCAGCAGTGAAATAGCAGGGCCGGGCTCTGGGGCCAACGTCCTGACTTTC. Amino acids: CASSEIAGPGSGANVLTF. This chain links TRBV6-1 with TRBJ2-6; TRBD1 might be the D (5 bases). Germline CDR1 reads MNHNS; CDR2 reads SASEGT. The V gene lost 2 bases and the J gene lost 0 bases, with 14 bases spanning the gap. CDR3 length: 18 amino acids.

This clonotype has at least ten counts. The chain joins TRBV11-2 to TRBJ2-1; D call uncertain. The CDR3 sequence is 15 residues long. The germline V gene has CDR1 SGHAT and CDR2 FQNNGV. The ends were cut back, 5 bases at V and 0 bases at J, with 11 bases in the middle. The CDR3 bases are TGTGCCAGCAGCAATTGGGCAGGCTCCTACAATGAGCAGTTCTTC. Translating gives CASSNWAGSYNEQFF.

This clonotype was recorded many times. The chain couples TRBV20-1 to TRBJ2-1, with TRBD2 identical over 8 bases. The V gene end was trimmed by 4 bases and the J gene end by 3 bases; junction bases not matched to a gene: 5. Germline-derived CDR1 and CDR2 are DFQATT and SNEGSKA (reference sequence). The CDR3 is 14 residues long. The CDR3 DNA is TGCAGTGCTATTCTTAGCGGGAACTACAATGAGCAGTTCTTC. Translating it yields CSAILSGNYNEQFF.

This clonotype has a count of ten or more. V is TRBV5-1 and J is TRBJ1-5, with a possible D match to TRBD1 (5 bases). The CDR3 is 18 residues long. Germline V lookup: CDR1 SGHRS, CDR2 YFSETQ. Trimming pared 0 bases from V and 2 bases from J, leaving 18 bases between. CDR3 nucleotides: TGCGCCAGCAGCTTGGAGGGCAGGGTGGCCCTGGGCAATCAGCCCCAGCATTTT. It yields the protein CASSLEGRVALGNQPQHF.

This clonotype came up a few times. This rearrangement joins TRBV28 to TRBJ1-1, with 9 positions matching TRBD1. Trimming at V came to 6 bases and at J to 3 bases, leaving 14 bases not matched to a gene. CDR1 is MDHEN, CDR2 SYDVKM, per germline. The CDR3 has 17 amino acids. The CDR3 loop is CASRLNTQGASDTEAFF. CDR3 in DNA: TGTGCCAGCAGGCTCAACACACAGGGGGCCTCGGACACTGAAGCTTTCTTT.

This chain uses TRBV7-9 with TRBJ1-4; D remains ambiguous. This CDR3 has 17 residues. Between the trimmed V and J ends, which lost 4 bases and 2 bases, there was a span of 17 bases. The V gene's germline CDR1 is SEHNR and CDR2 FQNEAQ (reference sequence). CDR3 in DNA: TGTGCCAGCAGCTACCCAGAACTCACATCCACTAATGAAAAACTGTTTTTT. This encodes CASSYPELTSTNEKLFF.

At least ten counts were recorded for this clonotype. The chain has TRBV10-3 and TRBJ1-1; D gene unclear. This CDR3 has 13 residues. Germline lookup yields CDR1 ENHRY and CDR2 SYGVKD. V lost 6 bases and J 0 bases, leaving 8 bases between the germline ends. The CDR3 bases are TGTGCCATCAGGGGGTCATTGAACACTGAAGCTTTCTTT. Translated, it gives CAIRGSLNTEAFF.

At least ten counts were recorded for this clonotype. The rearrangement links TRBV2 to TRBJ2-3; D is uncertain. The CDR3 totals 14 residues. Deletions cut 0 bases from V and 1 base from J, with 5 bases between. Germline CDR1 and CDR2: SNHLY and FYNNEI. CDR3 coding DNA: TGTGCCAGCAGTGAAGCGGGCCGCACAGATACGCAGTATTTT. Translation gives CASSEAGRTDTQYF. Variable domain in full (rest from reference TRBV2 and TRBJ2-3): EPEVTQTPSHQVTQMGQEVILRCVPISNHLYFYWYRQILGQKVEFLVSFYNNEISEKSEIFDDQFSVERPDGSNFTLKIRSTKLEDSAMYFCASSEAGRTDTQYFGPGTRLTVL.

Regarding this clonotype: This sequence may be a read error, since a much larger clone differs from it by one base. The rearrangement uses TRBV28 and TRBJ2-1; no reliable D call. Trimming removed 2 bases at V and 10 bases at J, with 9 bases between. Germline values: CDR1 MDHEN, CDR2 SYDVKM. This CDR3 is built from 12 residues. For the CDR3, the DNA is TGTGCCAGCAGTTTAAGGTTCGGCGAGCAGTTCTTC. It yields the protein CASSLRFGEQFF.

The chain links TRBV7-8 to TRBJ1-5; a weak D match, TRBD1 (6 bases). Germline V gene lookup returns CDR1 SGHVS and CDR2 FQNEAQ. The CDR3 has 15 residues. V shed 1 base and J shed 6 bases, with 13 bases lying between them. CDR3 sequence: CASSLGGASSQPQHF. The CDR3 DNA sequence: TGTGCCAGCAGCTTAGGGGGGGCGTCTAGTCAGCCCCAGCATTTT.

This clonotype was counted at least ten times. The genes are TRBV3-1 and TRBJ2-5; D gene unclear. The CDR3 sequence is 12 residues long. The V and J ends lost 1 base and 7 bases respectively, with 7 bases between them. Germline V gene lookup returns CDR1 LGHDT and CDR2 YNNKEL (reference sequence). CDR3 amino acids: CASSQGAATQYF. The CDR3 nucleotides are TGTGCCAGCAGCCAAGGGGCGGCGACCCAGTACTTC.

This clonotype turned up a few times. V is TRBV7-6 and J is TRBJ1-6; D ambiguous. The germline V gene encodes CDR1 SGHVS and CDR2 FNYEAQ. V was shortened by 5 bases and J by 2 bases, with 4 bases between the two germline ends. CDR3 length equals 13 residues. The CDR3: CASSPTYNSPLHF. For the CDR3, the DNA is TGTGCCAGCAGCCCGACCTATAATTCACCCCTCCACTTT. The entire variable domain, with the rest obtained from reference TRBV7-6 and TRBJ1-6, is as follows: GAGVSQSPRYKVTKRGQDVALRCDPISGHVSLYWYRQALGQGPEFLTYFNYEAQQDKSGLPNDRFSAERPEGSISTLTIQRTEQRDSAMYRCASSPTYNSPLHFGNGTRLTVT.

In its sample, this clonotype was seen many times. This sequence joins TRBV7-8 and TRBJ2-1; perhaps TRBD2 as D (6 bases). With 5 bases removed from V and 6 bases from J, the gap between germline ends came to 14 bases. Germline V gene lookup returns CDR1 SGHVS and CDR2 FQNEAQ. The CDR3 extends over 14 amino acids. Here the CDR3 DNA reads TGTGCCAGCAGCAACACTCGGGAGATCAATGAGCAGTTCTTC. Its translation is CASSNTREINEQFF.

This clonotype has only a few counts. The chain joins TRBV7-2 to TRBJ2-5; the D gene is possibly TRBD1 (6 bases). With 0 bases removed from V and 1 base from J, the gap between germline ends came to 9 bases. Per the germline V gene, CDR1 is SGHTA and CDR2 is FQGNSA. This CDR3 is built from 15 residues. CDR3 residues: CASSLAGAPQETQYF. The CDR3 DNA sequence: TGTGCCAGCAGCTTAGCGGGGGCCCCCCAAGAGACCCAGTACTTC.

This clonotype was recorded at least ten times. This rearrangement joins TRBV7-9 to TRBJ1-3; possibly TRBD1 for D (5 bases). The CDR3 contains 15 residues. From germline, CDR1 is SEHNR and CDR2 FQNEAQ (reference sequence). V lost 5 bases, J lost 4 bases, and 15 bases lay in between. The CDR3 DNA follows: TGTGCCAGCAGCCCCGGGACGGGGAGAGGAAACACCATATATTTT. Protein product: CASSPGTGRGNTIYF.

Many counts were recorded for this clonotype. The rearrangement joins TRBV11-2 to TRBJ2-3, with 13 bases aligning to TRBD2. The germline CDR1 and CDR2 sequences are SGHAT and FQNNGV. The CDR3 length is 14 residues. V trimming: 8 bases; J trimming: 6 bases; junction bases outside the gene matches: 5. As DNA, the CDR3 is TGTGCCAGCGGAAGACTAGCGGGGGGTGATACGCAGTATTTT. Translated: CASGRLAGGDTQYF.

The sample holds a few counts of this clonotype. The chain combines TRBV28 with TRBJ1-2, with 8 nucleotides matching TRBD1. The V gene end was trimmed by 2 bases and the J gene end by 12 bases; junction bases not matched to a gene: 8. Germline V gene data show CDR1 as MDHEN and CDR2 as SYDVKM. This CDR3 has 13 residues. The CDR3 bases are TGTGCCAGCAGTTTAGAGAGGGACAGGAGCCACACCTTC. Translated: CASSLERDRSHTF.

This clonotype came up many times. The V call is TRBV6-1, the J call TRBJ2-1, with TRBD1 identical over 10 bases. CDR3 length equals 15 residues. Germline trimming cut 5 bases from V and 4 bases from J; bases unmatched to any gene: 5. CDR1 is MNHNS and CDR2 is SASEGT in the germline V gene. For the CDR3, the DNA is TGTGCCAGCAGTCGGGACAGGGGAGGGTACAATGAGCAGTTCTTC. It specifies CASSRDRGGYNEQFF.